Listed below are T cell receptor beta chains from one sample, sequenced in a study of regulatory T cells in long-lasting Graves disease. Using its own MiXCR run on the multiplex PCR reads, TCRdb lists one record per CDR3 protein. The sample holds 650,000 to 850,000 distinct CDR3 sequences, around 30% seen once. The sample here was peripheral blood mononuclear cells (PBMCs), taken when the disease was refractory, from a patient treated with antithyroid drugs. The receptors come from a female donor with Graves disease. Each CDR3 is given with its conserved first and last residue. Each record gives: D gene, clone size, V gene, J gene, CDR3 DNA, CDR3 protein. The D gene is left open where the match is weak. Clone size appears in some rows only: once, few, many, or a class for an expanded clone.

d_gene: .; abundance: .; v_gene: TRBV9; j_gene: TRBJ1-5; CDR3nt: TGTGCCAGCAGCGTAAATGCGCGGGACGACAGTAGTAATCAGCCCCAGCATTTT; CDR3aa: CASSVNARDDSSNQPQHF
d_gene: .; abundance: few; v_gene: TRBV6-9; j_gene: TRBJ1-1; CDR3nt: TGTGCCAGCAGTTACTCTCCGACCGCGGGTGGAACTGAAGCTTTCTTT; CDR3aa: CASSYSPTAGGTEAFF
d_gene: .; abundance: .; v_gene: TRBV7-9; j_gene: TRBJ2-7; CDR3nt: TGTGCCAGCAGCCGCCTTGACCGCCAGGGAAGGGCCTACGAGCAGTACTTC; CDR3aa: CASSRLDRQGRAYEQYF
d_gene: TRBD1; abundance: few; v_gene: TRBV12-3/TRBV12-4; j_gene: TRBJ1-4; CDR3nt: TGTGCCAGCAGACAGGGGGCGCGTGCAACTAATGAAAAACTGTTTTTT; CDR3aa: CASRQGARATNEKLFF
d_gene: .; abundance: few; v_gene: TRBV12-3/TRBV12-4; j_gene: TRBJ2-5; CDR3nt: TGTGCCAGCAGTTTGTTCGTTAGAACAGGGCCGGGAGAGACCCAGTACTTC; CDR3aa: CASSLFVRTGPGETQYF
d_gene: .; abundance: .; v_gene: TRBV12-3/TRBV12-4; j_gene: TRBJ1-5; CDR3nt: TGTGCCAGCAGTCCGAAAGAGGGGATCCAGCCCCAGCATTTT; CDR3aa: CASSPKEGIQPQHF
d_gene: .; abundance: many; v_gene: TRBV6-2/TRBV6-3; j_gene: TRBJ2-7; CDR3nt: TGTGCCAGCAGGCCCACCGCGGACAGATCTTACGAGCAGTACTTC; CDR3aa: CASRPTADRSYEQYF
d_gene: TRBD1; abundance: .; v_gene: TRBV3-1; j_gene: TRBJ1-5; CDR3nt: TGTGCCAGCAGCCGCACGGGGGGACAGGGTTTCAATCAGCCCCAGCATTTT; CDR3aa: CASSRTGGQGFNQPQHF
d_gene: .; abundance: .; v_gene: TRBV6-5; j_gene: TRBJ1-6; CDR3nt: TGTGCCAGCAGTTACTCAGGCAGGGGAGATTCACCCCTCCACTTT; CDR3aa: CASSYSGRGDSPLHF
d_gene: .; abundance: .; v_gene: TRBV12-3/TRBV12-4; j_gene: TRBJ2-1; CDR3nt: TGTGCCAGCAGTTTTCGGTGGGGGGATGAGCAGTTCTTC; CDR3aa: CASSFRWGDEQFF
d_gene: .; abundance: few; v_gene: TRBV20-1; j_gene: TRBJ1-2; CDR3nt: TGCAGTGCGCTCCAAGGGTATGGCTACACCTTC; CDR3aa: CSALQGYGYTF
d_gene: .; abundance: .; v_gene: TRBV29-1; j_gene: TRBJ2-2; CDR3nt: TGCAGCGTTCGGGAGACAGACACCGGGGGGCTGTTTTTT; CDR3aa: CSVRETDTGGLFF
d_gene: .; abundance: many; v_gene: TRBV19; j_gene: TRBJ2-5; CDR3nt: TGTGCCAGCAGTTCCCGGCGGGGAGAGACCCAGTACTTC; CDR3aa: CASSSRRGETQYF
d_gene: .; abundance: few; v_gene: TRBV19; j_gene: TRBJ1-5; CDR3nt: TGTGCCAGTAGTATGGTACCGGGGGTCACCAATCAGCCCCAGCATTTT; CDR3aa: CASSMVPGVTNQPQHF
d_gene: TRBD1; abundance: .; v_gene: TRBV28; j_gene: TRBJ2-4; CDR3nt: TGTGCCAGCAGTTTAACACCGGGACAGAGAGCCAAAAACATTCAGTACTTC; CDR3aa: CASSLTPGQRAKNIQYF
d_gene: .; abundance: .; v_gene: TRBV27; j_gene: TRBJ1-2; CDR3nt: TGTGCCAGCAGTCCATGGGCAGGTTATGGCTACACCTTC; CDR3aa: CASSPWAGYGYTF
d_gene: .; abundance: .; v_gene: TRBV30; j_gene: TRBJ2-7; CDR3nt: TGTGCCTGGAGTGTACCGACTAGGGTTGGGGAGCAGTACTTC; CDR3aa: CAWSVPTRVGEQYF
d_gene: .; abundance: .; v_gene: TRBV2; j_gene: TRBJ1-5; CDR3nt: TGTGCCAGCAGCCTTCGCTGGCTACGGGCGGATCAGCCCCAGCATTTT; CDR3aa: CASSLRWLRADQPQHF
d_gene: .; abundance: .; v_gene: TRBV20-1; j_gene: TRBJ1-1; CDR3nt: TGCAGTGCAACGGGACGTCTGAACACTGAAGCTTTCTTT; CDR3aa: CSATGRLNTEAFF
d_gene: .; abundance: .; v_gene: TRBV27; j_gene: TRBJ1-2; CDR3nt: TGTGCCAGCAGTACCGACCAGGAGGGCAATTGGGGCTACACCTTC; CDR3aa: CASSTDQEGNWGYTF
d_gene: TRBD1; abundance: .; v_gene: TRBV7-3; j_gene: TRBJ2-3; CDR3nt: TGTGCCAGCAGCCTAGGACAGGTTTCAGATACGCAGTATTTT; CDR3aa: CASSLGQVSDTQYF
d_gene: TRBD1; abundance: many; v_gene: TRBV2; j_gene: TRBJ1-4; CDR3nt: TGTGCCAGCAGCCGACCGGGACAGTCTAATGAAAAACTGTTTTTT; CDR3aa: CASSRPGQSNEKLFF
d_gene: .; abundance: many; v_gene: TRBV28; j_gene: TRBJ1-1; CDR3nt: TGTGCCAGCAGGCCTTCGGATACCATGAACACTGAAGCTTTCTTT; CDR3aa: CASRPSDTMNTEAFF
d_gene: .; abundance: few; v_gene: TRBV6-1; j_gene: TRBJ1-5; CDR3nt: TGTGCCAGCAGGGTGGGCAGGAGCAATCAGCCCCAGCATTTT; CDR3aa: CASRVGRSNQPQHF
d_gene: .; abundance: .; v_gene: TRBV4-1; j_gene: TRBJ2-2; CDR3nt: TGCGCCAGCAGCCAAGCACAGGCGGGTCGATACACCGGGGAGCTGTTTTTT; CDR3aa: CASSQAQAGRYTGELFF
d_gene: .; abundance: .; v_gene: TRBV6-1; j_gene: TRBJ1-1; CDR3nt: TGTGCCAGCAGGCCCCAAGGAGGGAACACTGAAGCTTTCTTT; CDR3aa: CASRPQGGNTEAFF
d_gene: TRBD1; abundance: many; v_gene: TRBV7-3; j_gene: TRBJ1-5; CDR3nt: TGTGCCAGTAGTCTCGACAGGGTTCAGCCCCAGCATTTT; CDR3aa: CASSLDRVQPQHF
d_gene: TRBD1; abundance: .; v_gene: TRBV12-3/TRBV12-4; j_gene: TRBJ1-2; CDR3nt: TGTGCCAGCAGTCAGGGGACAGTGCTTGATGGCTACGCCTTC; CDR3aa: CASSQGTVLDGYAF
d_gene: .; abundance: .; v_gene: TRBV13; j_gene: TRBJ2-7; CDR3nt: TGTGCCAGCAGCGGGCCGGGGGCCTACGAGCAGTACTTC; CDR3aa: CASSGPGAYEQYF
d_gene: TRBD2; abundance: .; v_gene: TRBV12-3/TRBV12-4; j_gene: TRBJ2-5; CDR3nt: TGTGCCATCAGACCTAGCGGGAGGGCCTATGAGACCCAGTACTTC; CDR3aa: CAIRPSGRAYETQYF
d_gene: .; abundance: many; v_gene: TRBV12-3/TRBV12-4; j_gene: TRBJ2-5; CDR3nt: TGTGCCAGCAGTATAAGACAGAGCCAAGAGACCCAGTACTTC; CDR3aa: CASSIRQSQETQYF